Shown below are 23 T cell receptor beta chains from a single sample sequenced in a study of response to subunit inactivated influenza vaccine. MiXCR, applied by TCRdb to the RT-PCR reads, yields one record per CDR3 protein. The sample lists some 200,000 distinct CDR3 sequences, about 12% occurring once. These data also featured in a second study, about T cells expressing NK-cell markers. This second study says: What made the TCR beta cDNA was 5'RACE template switching with UMIs.

Material: CD8+ T cells sorted from PBMCs, obtained about 12 days after vaccination. The receptor set was obtained from a man aged 50-60 years who received an inactivated influenza vaccine.

V gene TRBV28 combines with J gene TRBJ1-1, with D tentatively TRBD1 (6 bases). The CDR3 loop spans 16 amino acids. Per the germline V gene, CDR1 is MDHEN and CDR2 is SYDVKM. The V gene lost 3 bases and the J gene lost 2 bases, with 16 bases spanning the gap. In DNA, the CDR3 is TGTGCCAGCAGTTTCGGCGAGTTAGGGGGAAACACTGAAGCTTTCTTT. Protein product: CASSFGELGGNTEAFF.

This clonotype was counted many times. The chain has TRBV7-2 and TRBJ2-7; 8 nucleotides match TRBD1. The CDR3 length is 14 residues. V gave up 3 bases and J gave up 5 bases; unmatched junction bases: 6. CDR1 and CDR2 (germline): SGHTA, FQGNSA. The CDR3: CASSFSTGVHEQYF. The CDR3 bases are TGTGCCAGCAGCTTCTCGACAGGGGTTCACGAGCAGTACTTC.

Notes on this clonotype: Since a much larger clone is just one base distant, this may be a read error. CDR3 in DNA: TGCAGCGTTGCCCTAGCGGGACGGACCGGGGAGCTGTTTTTT. This gives the protein CSVALAGRTGELFF. This chain connects TRBV29-1 to TRBJ2-2; the match to TRBD2 covers 9 bases. The CDR3 is made up of 14 amino acids. Germline-derived CDR1 and CDR2 are SQVTM and ANQGSEA. The J segment lost 5 bases and the V segment lost 4 bases, leaving 5 bases of the junction unmatched.

This clonotype was recorded many times. V is TRBV4-1 and J is TRBJ1-1; no firm D call. Deletions cut 3 bases from V and 0 bases from J, with 11 bases between. This CDR3 contains 15 residues. Germline V gene lookup returns CDR1 MGHRA and CDR2 YSYEKL. Here the CDR3 DNA reads TGCGCCAGCAGCCAGGATCGTAGCATGAACACTGAAGCTTTCTTT. It specifies CASSQDRSMNTEAFF.

This clonotype was detected a few times. The genes are TRBV12-3 or TRBV12-4 and TRBJ2-1; TRBD2 aligns across 10 bases. The CDR3 covers 14 residues. V was pared by 6 bases and J by 5 bases, with 4 bases of the junction left unmatched. The CDR3 DNA follows: TGTGCCAGCAGCCGGACTAGCGGCAACAATGAGCAGTTCTTC. This codes for CASSRTSGNNEQFF.

The chain is built from TRBV5-6 and TRBJ1-5; D may be TRBD1 (6 bases). In germline, CDR1 is SGHDT, CDR2 YYEEEE. The CDR3 is 16 residues long. The V end was cut by 0 bases, the J end by 1 base, with 11 bases between. CDR3 nucleotides: TGTGCCAGCAGCTTGGCCAACAGGGACAGCAATCAGCCCCAGCATTTT. It is translated as CASSLANRDSNQPQHF.

The rearrangement joins TRBV6-5 to TRBJ2-7; possibly TRBD2 for D (6 bases). This CDR3 comprises 16 residues. Germline V gene data show CDR1 as MNHEY and CDR2 as SVGAGI. Trimming removed 0 bases at V and 3 bases at J, with 15 bases between. The CDR3, as DNA: TGTGCCAGCAGTTACTCGGTGGGGGGACTGGTCTACGAGCAGTACTTC. Protein sequence: CASSYSVGGLVYEQYF.

The CDR3 loop is CASSQDRTGVDEQFF. CDR3 sequence (DNA): TGTGCCAGCAGCCAAGATCGGACAGGGGTCGATGAGCAGTTCTTC. The chain carries TRBV14 and TRBJ2-1; 9 bases are shared with TRBD1. The V gene's germline CDR1 is SGHDN and CDR2 FVKESK. This CDR3 is built from 15 residues. V dropped 0 bases and J dropped 8; count of bases not matched to a gene: 5.

The V and J genes are TRBV15 and TRBJ2-6; weak D call: TRBD2 (5 bases). Trimming cost V 6 bases and J 0 bases, with 9 bases left between them. Germline lookup yields CDR1 LNHNV and CDR2 YYDKDF (reference sequence). The CDR3 is 15 amino acids. CDR3 in amino acids: CATRTGISGANVLTF. The CDR3 nucleotides are TGTGCCACCAGAACCGGGATCTCTGGGGCCAACGTCCTGACTTTC. The entire variable domain, with the rest obtained from reference TRBV15 and TRBJ2-6, is as follows: DAMVIQNPRYQVTQFGKPVTLSCSQTLNHNVMYWYQQKSSQAPKLLFHYYDKDFNNEADTPDNFQSRRPNTSFCFLDIRSPGLGDTAMYLCATRTGISGANVLTFGAGSRLTVL.

This clonotype was detected only a few times. The chain carries TRBV20-1 and TRBJ1-1, with a possible D match to TRBD1 (5 bases). Germline V gene data show CDR1 as DFQATT and CDR2 as SNEGSKA (reference sequence). The CDR3 runs 13 residues. Between the trimmed V and J ends, which lost 5 bases and 5 bases, there was a span of 15 bases. DNA of the CDR3: TGCAGTGCTGTGACGGTCGAGGGGACTGAAGCTTTCTTT. Its protein is CSAVTVEGTEAFF.

A few counts support this clonotype. V is TRBV5-1 and J is TRBJ2-7; D remains ambiguous. V gave up 3 bases and J gave up 2 bases, with 15 bases separating them. This CDR3 region has 15 residues. Germline-derived CDR1 and CDR2 are SGHRS and YFSETQ. The CDR3 sequence is CASSSEPHSTYEQYF. The CDR3 nucleotides are TGCGCCAGCAGCTCCGAACCGCACAGTACCTACGAGCAGTACTTC.

The chain links TRBV7-2 to TRBJ2-3; D not certain. Looked up from germline, CDR1 is SGHTA and CDR2 is FQGNSA. V was cut by 0 bases and J by 8 bases, with 9 bases left in between. The CDR3 contains 13 residues. CDR3 coding DNA: TGTGCCAGCAGCTTAGCAGGTCCGGGTACGCAGTATTTT. Its translation: CASSLAGPGTQYF.

The chain has TRBV6-5 and TRBJ2-7, with D possibly matching TRBD1 (5 bases). The length of the CDR3 is 13 residues. Germline V CDR1 and CDR2: MNHEY, SVGAGI. Trimming stripped 2 bases from V and 5 bases from J, with 10 bases between. The DNA of the CDR3 is TGTGCCAGCAGTTACGCAGGGTTCCACGAGCAGTACTTC. Amino acids: CASSYAGFHEQYF.

The chain employs TRBV11-1 and TRBJ2-1; D could derive from TRBD1 or TRBD2 (5 bases each). There are 18 residues in the CDR3. Trimming removed 8 bases at V and 0 bases at J, with 23 bases between. From germline, CDR1 is SGHAT and CDR2 FQDESV (reference sequence). For the CDR3, the DNA is TGTGCCAGCGGCAGCCACTATCCGGGACGGGGCTCCTACAATGAGCAGTTCTTC. This gives the protein CASGSHYPGRGSYNEQFF.

This clonotype occurred a few times. The chain links TRBV28 to TRBJ2-7; no clear D gene. In germline, CDR1 is MDHEN, CDR2 SYDVKM. This CDR3 is built from 16 residues. The ends were cut back, 1 base at V and 0 bases at J, with 13 bases in the middle. The CDR3 loop is CASSLFWQDSSYEQYF. CDR3 nucleotides: TGTGCCAGCAGTTTATTCTGGCAGGATAGCTCCTACGAGCAGTACTTC.

Ten or more counts support this clonotype. This chain joins TRBV11-2 and TRBJ2-2; D call uncertain. Germline V gives CDR1 SGHAT, CDR2 FQNNGV. Deletions cut 0 bases from V and 6 bases from J, with 5 bases between. The CDR3 runs 13 residues. The CDR3 loop reads CASSLDLPGELFF. As DNA, the CDR3 is TGTGCCAGCAGCTTAGATCTCCCCGGGGAGCTGTTTTTT.

The table lists this clonotype with a few counts. V gene TRBV28 combines with J gene TRBJ2-7, with 8 bases matching TRBD1. CDR1 is MDHEN, CDR2 SYDVKM, per germline. The CDR3 consists of 14 residues. The junction had 3 bases not matched to a gene; V was cut back by 3 bases and J by 2 bases. Here the CDR3 reads CASSFQGAAYEQYF. Here the CDR3 DNA reads TGTGCCAGCAGTTTCCAGGGGGCTGCCTACGAGCAGTACTTC.

V is TRBV7-2 and J is TRBJ2-7; D ambiguous. Trimming pared 2 bases from V and 0 bases from J, leaving 5 bases between. CDR1 is SGHTA and CDR2 is FQGNSA in the germline V gene. The CDR3 sequence is 13 residues long. The CDR3 DNA sequence: TGTGCCAGCAGCTTACACTCCTCCTACGAGCAGTACTTC. This encodes CASSLHSSYEQYF.

This clonotype has a handful of counts. This sequence joins TRBV20-1 and TRBJ2-1, with D possibly TRBD2 on 6 matching bases. The CDR3 has 13 residues. V shed 0 bases and J shed 3 bases, with 6 bases lying between them. The germline V gene encodes CDR1 DFQATT and CDR2 SNEGSKA (reference sequence). CDR3 residues: CSAREDYYNEQFF. The CDR3 nucleotides are TGCAGTGCTAGAGAGGACTACTACAATGAGCAGTTCTTC.

This clonotype was seen more than once but under ten times. This chain joins TRBV28 and TRBJ2-7; no clear D. The CDR3 consists of 14 residues. The ends were cut back, 2 bases at V and 4 bases at J, with 12 bases in the middle. The germline gives CDR1 MDHEN, CDR2 SYDVKM. The CDR3 here is CASSLRRPQYEQYF. For the CDR3, the DNA is TGTGCCAGCAGTTTACGGCGACCCCAATACGAGCAGTACTTC.

This sequence joins TRBV25-1 and TRBJ2-2, with D unclear. Germline V gives CDR1 MGHDK, CDR2 SYGVNS. The CDR3 has 12 amino acids. The V gene lost 5 bases and the J gene lost 6 bases, with 7 bases spanning the gap. DNA for the CDR3: TGTGCCAGCAGTACGCGACCCGGGGAGCTGTTTTTT. Its protein product is CASSTRPGELFF.

This clonotype showed up just once. V and J are TRBV6-2 or TRBV6-3 and TRBJ2-7, with 7 nucleotides matching TRBD1. This CDR3 has 14 residues. Germline CDR1 reads MNHEY; CDR2 reads SVGEGT. Trimming at V came to 5 bases and at J to 2 bases, leaving 6 bases not matched to a gene. The CDR3 loop reads CASSPTGRTYEQYF. For the CDR3, the DNA is TGTGCCAGCAGTCCGACAGGGAGAACCTACGAGCAGTACTTC.

This clonotype was counted only a few times. The J gene is TRBJ2-1, the V gene TRBV2; TRBD1 is a possible D gene (6 bases). Trimming removed 6 bases at V and 8 bases at J, with 11 bases between. CDR1 and CDR2 (germline): SNHLY, FYNNEI. This CDR3 comprises 12 residues. CDR3 sequence: CASRNRVDEQFF. In DNA form, the CDR3 reads TGTGCCAGCAGGAACAGGGTCGATGAGCAGTTCTTC.